The 31 T cell receptor beta chains below all came from one sample that was sequenced in a study of shared clonotypes between healthy human individuals. Method: immunoSEQ multiplex PCR; TCRdb's copy keeps in-frame clones and lacks some. The sample comprises 2 million to 2.5 million clones, around 95% of which are singletons, and around 0.13% rests with the top ten. The sample taken for sequencing was naive CD4+ T cells sorted from blood. The sample's subset: CD45RA+ positively selected. The receptors were gathered from a young man in good health.

This rearrangement joins TRBV5-1 to TRBJ2-3; D may be TRBD1 (5 bases). Trimming took 8 bases from V and 0 from J, leaving 13 bases between them. CDR1 is SGHRS, CDR2 YFSETQ, per germline. There are 14 residues in the CDR3. In DNA, the CDR3 is TGCGCCAGTAACCTGGGGCCTAGCACAGATACGCAGTATTTT. The encoded protein is CASNLGPSTDTQYF.

V and J are TRBV6-5 and TRBJ2-7; D perhaps matches TRBD1 (5 bases). The ends were cut back, 0 bases at V and 6 bases at J, with 12 bases in the middle. The CDR3 has 14 amino acids. Germline assignment: CDR1 MNHEY and CDR2 SVGAGI. This CDR3 reads CASSYSAQGGEQYF. CDR3 nucleotide sequence: TGTGCCAGCAGTTACTCCGCCCAGGGTGGCGAGCAGTACTTC.

Notes on this clone: Distinct nucleotide sequences in the sample also encode this CDR3. V gene TRBV11-2 combines with J gene TRBJ1-2; 7 positions agree with TRBD1. Trimming cost V 5 bases and J 4 bases; bases outside gene matches: 4. The CDR3 is 13 residues long. CDR1 is SGHAT, CDR2 FQNNGV, per germline. In nucleotides, the CDR3 is TGTGCCAGCAGCACCCGGACAGGCTATGGCTACACCTTC. This sequence encodes CASSTRTGYGYTF.

The chain uses TRBV7-3 and TRBJ2-7; 9 bases are a match to TRBD1. CDR1 and CDR2 (germline): SGHTA, FQGTGA. V lost 5 bases, J lost 7 bases, and 9 bases stayed unmatched. This CDR3 has 14 amino acids. This CDR3 reads CASSHGQGKGEQYF. The CDR3 nucleotides are TGTGCCAGCAGCCACGGACAGGGGAAGGGTGAGCAGTACTTC.

This clone appeared once. The chain recombines TRBV5-1 with TRBJ1-6, with D unclear. V lost 3 bases, J lost 5 bases, and 9 bases lay in between. The CDR3 is 14 residues long. Germline CDR1 SGHRS, CDR2 YFSETQ. CDR3 coding DNA: TGCGCCAGCAGCTCCCGGGGAGATAATTCACCCCTCCACTTT. Translating it yields CASSSRGDNSPLHF.

The rearrangement uses TRBV18 and TRBJ1-1; tentative D call: TRBD1 (6 bases). This CDR3 has 15 amino acids. Germline V gene data show CDR1 as KGHSH and CDR2 as LQKENI. Trimming removed 6 bases at V and 3 bases at J, with 17 bases between. In nucleotides, the CDR3 is TGTGCCAGCTCGCAATCCCCCAGGGGTGACACTGAAGCTTTCTTT. Translating gives CASSQSPRGDTEAFF.

Regarding this clone: The same CDR3 arises from other DNA sequences in this sample as well. The chain has TRBV7-2 and TRBJ2-7; weak D call: TRBD1 (7 bases). The CDR3 runs 13 residues. Trimming took 4 bases from V and 3 from J, leaving 10 bases between them. Germline V gene lookup returns CDR1 SGHTA and CDR2 FQGNSA. This chain's CDR3 is CASSSQGGYEQYF. CDR3 nucleotides: TGTGCCAGCAGCTCGCAGGGGGGCTACGAGCAGTACTTC.

This clone was detected once. The genes are TRBV5-1 and TRBJ2-7; unclear D gene. Deletions cut 6 bases from V and 8 bases from J, with 21 bases between. The CDR3 has 14 amino acids. Germline CDR1 SGHRS, CDR2 YFSETQ. DNA for the CDR3: TGCGCCAGCACCCTACCCGTAGGAGATAGCAAGCAGTACTTC. Its translation is CASTLPVGDSKQYF.

The J gene is TRBJ2-3, the V gene TRBV10-3, with D possibly matching TRBD2 (6 bases). With 7 bases removed from V and 0 bases from J, the gap between germline ends came to 11 bases. The CDR3 has 14 amino acids. Germline CDR1 is ENHRY and CDR2 is SYGVKD. The CDR3 nucleotides are TGTGCCATCATGCGGGGCCAAAGCACAGATACGCAGTATTTT. This translates into CAIMRGQSTDTQYF.

The chain uses TRBV5-1 and TRBJ2-1, with TRBD2 matching 10 bases. V was clipped by 7 bases and J by 9 bases; unmatched bases: 13. The CDR3 covers 15 residues. Germline assignment: CDR1 SGHRS and CDR2 YFSETQ. The CDR3 is CASSSTSGGAGEQFF. DNA for the CDR3: TGCGCCAGCTCCTCGACGAGCGGGGGGGCCGGTGAGCAGTTCTTC.

This sequence joins TRBV7-2 and TRBJ2-3; no clear D. The CDR3 covers 12 residues. Germline V gives CDR1 SGHTA, CDR2 FQGNSA. V was shortened by 5 bases and J by 8 bases, with 11 bases between the two germline ends. The CDR3 DNA reads as TGTGCCAGCAGCCCCCTACGGTCTACGCAGTATTTT. As protein: CASSPLRSTQYF.

The chain is built from TRBV14 and TRBJ2-1, with TRBD2 matching 13 bases. CDR3 length: 16 residues. Germline assignment: CDR1 SGHDN and CDR2 FVKESK. The V gene end was trimmed by 1 base and the J gene end by 3 bases; junction bases not matched to a gene: 0. The CDR3 sequence: CASSQGLAGGYNEQFF. CDR3 in DNA: TGTGCCAGCAGCCAAGGACTAGCGGGAGGCTACAATGAGCAGTTCTTC.

V is TRBV10-2 and J is TRBJ2-7; D is possibly TRBD2 (6 bases). Germline V gene sequence: CDR1 WSHSY, CDR2 SAAADI. Deletions cut 3 bases from V and 3 bases from J, with 9 bases between. This CDR3 contains 13 residues. CDR3 in DNA: TGCGCCAGCAGTGATGGGACTGTCTACGAGCAGTACTTC. Translation gives CASSDGTVYEQYF.

V usage is TRBV28 and J usage is TRBJ1-5, with D hard to call. This CDR3 comprises 14 residues. V lost 7 bases to trimming and J lost 4 bases, with 14 bases between them. Germline-derived CDR1 and CDR2 are MDHEN and SYDVKM. CDR3 nucleotides: TGTGCCAGCACCGTCCCGGGCCGAAATCAGCCCCAGCATTTT. Its protein product is CASTVPGRNQPQHF.

The rearrangement uses TRBV2 and TRBJ2-5; D is ambiguous. V was trimmed by 6 bases and J by 7 bases, leaving 12 bases between them. Germline V gives CDR1 SNHLY, CDR2 FYNNEI. There are 12 residues in the CDR3. CDR3 region: CASSGSGWTQYF. CDR3 in DNA: TGTGCCAGCAGCGGCTCTGGTTGGACCCAGTACTTC.

This clone occurred once. At the DNA level, this CDR3 is encoded by other sequences in the same sample as well. The chain couples TRBV19 to TRBJ1-2; 7 bases fit TRBD1. The germline V gene has CDR1 LNHDA and CDR2 SQIVND (reference sequence). The CDR3 totals 12 residues. J was trimmed by 7 bases and V by 5 bases; bases with no gene match: 4. The CDR3: CASSPRGSGYTF. The DNA of the CDR3 is TGTGCCAGTAGTCCCAGGGGGTCTGGCTACACCTTC. Looking up the rest from reference TRBV19 and TRBJ1-2 gives the full variable domain: DGGITQSPKYLFRKEGQNVTLSCEQNLNHDAMYWYRQDPGQGLRLIYYSQIVNDFQKGDIAEGYSVSREKKESFPLTVTSAQKNPTAFYLCASSPRGSGYTFGSGTRLTVV.

This chain uses TRBV28 with TRBJ1-5; D ambiguous. Trimming cost V 4 bases and J 0 bases, with 10 bases left between them. Germline CDR1 reads MDHEN; CDR2 reads SYDVKM. This CDR3 is built from 15 residues. This chain's CDR3 is CASSWDVGSNQPQHF. The CDR3 DNA sequence: TGTGCCAGCAGTTGGGATGTGGGTAGCAATCAGCCCCAGCATTTT. Full variable domain (outside the CDR3, taken from reference TRBV28 and TRBJ1-5): DVKVTQSSRYLVKRTGEKVFLECVQDMDHENMFWYRQDPGLGLRLIYFSYDVKMKEKGDIPEGYSVSREKKERFSLILESASTNQTSMYLCASSWDVGSNQPQHFGDGTRLSIL.

The chain combines TRBV9 with TRBJ2-1; maybe TRBD1 (7 bases). V was trimmed by 4 bases and J by 10 bases, leaving 21 bases between them. This CDR3 comprises 15 residues. Germline CDR1 and CDR2: SGDLS and YYNGEE. The CDR3: CASSPPSGGGREQFF. For the CDR3, the DNA is TGTGCCAGCAGCCCCCCCTCAGGAGGGGGCCGAGAGCAGTTCTTC.

This rearrangement joins TRBV7-2 to TRBJ1-5; no clear D. CDR3 length equals 16 residues. Trimming removed 0 bases at V and 4 bases at J, with 13 bases between. Germline V CDR1 and CDR2: SGHTA, FQGNSA. CDR3 bases: TGTGCCAGCAGCTTAGCGGGCAGGCTGGGGAATCAGCCCCAGCATTTT. This codes for CASSLAGRLGNQPQHF.

This clone came up once. The chain is built from TRBV19 and TRBJ1-1, with D perhaps TRBD1 (5 bases). Trimming took off 7 bases at V and 5 bases at J, with 14 bases between the two ends. The CDR3 sequence is 13 residues long. CDR1 and CDR2 (germline): LNHDA, SQIVND (reference sequence). The CDR3 coding sequence is TGTGCCAGTAAGGGACTCCGGGAGACTGAAGCTTTCTTT. Translated: CASKGLRETEAFF.

This clone was found once. CDR3 region: CASSARVPMNTEAFF. CDR3 DNA sequence: TGTGCCAGCAGTGCCCGGGTCCCCATGAACACTGAAGCTTTCTTT. The chain recombines TRBV2 with TRBJ1-1; no clear D. CDR1 and CDR2 from the germline V gene are SNHLY and FYNNEI. This CDR3 comprises 15 residues. Trimming removed 4 bases from V and 0 bases from J, with 12 bases in between.

This chain links TRBV4-1 with TRBJ2-2; 13 bases are a match to TRBD2. Trimming at V came to 4 bases and at J to 3 bases, leaving 5 bases not matched to a gene. Germline assignment: CDR1 MGHRA and CDR2 YSYEKL. The length of the CDR3 is 17 residues. In DNA form, the CDR3 reads TGCGCCAGCAGCCGCGAACTAGCGGGGGGGTACACCGGGGAGCTGTTTTTT. This encodes CASSRELAGGYTGELFF.

The DNA of the CDR3 is TGTGCCAGCAGCTTGGGGTCGGTAGCACAAGAGACCCAGTACTTC. This sequence encodes CASSLGSVAQETQYF. The rearrangement links TRBV5-4 to TRBJ2-5; the D is unclear. Trimming removed 0 bases from V and 2 bases from J, with 11 bases in between. CDR1 and CDR2 from the germline V gene are SGHNT and YYREEE (reference sequence). The CDR3 has 15 residues.

V is TRBV4-3 and J is TRBJ1-4; D may be TRBD1 (6 bases). The CDR3 has 14 residues. Germline values: CDR1 LGHNA, CDR2 YSLEER. V lost 3 bases, J lost 7 bases, and 12 bases lay in between. The CDR3 DNA is TGCGCCAGCAGCCAGGCCAGGGGAGGTGAAAAACTGTTTTTT. Amino acid sequence: CASSQARGGEKLFF.

The chain joins TRBV10-3 to TRBJ2-7; D might be TRBD2 (7 bases). This CDR3 contains 15 residues. Germline loops: CDR1 ENHRY, CDR2 SYGVKD. V dropped 7 bases and J dropped 4 bases, with 20 bases sitting between them. The CDR3 DNA is TGTGCCATCAATAATAAAGGAGGGGGGGTGTACGAGCAGTACTTC. This sequence encodes CAINNKGGGVYEQYF.

The J gene is TRBJ2-7, the V gene TRBV2, with 12 bases identical to TRBD1. This CDR3 has 19 amino acids. Trimming cost V 6 bases and J 3 bases; bases outside gene matches: 18. From germline, CDR1 is SNHLY and CDR2 FYNNEI. The CDR3 nucleotides read TGTGCCAGCAGCGATCCGGGACAGGGGGCTTCCACATCCAGCTACGAGCAGTACTTC. Protein product: CASSDPGQGASTSSYEQYF.

In this sample, this clone turned up once. The same CDR3 is also encoded by other DNA sequences in this sample. The gene calls are TRBV30 and TRBJ2-3; the D is unclear. Trimming removed 0 bases at V and 6 bases at J, with 4 bases between. This CDR3 region has 11 residues. The germline CDR1 and CDR2 sequences are GTSNPN and SVGIG (reference sequence). DNA of the CDR3: TGTGCCTGGAGTGTTCGGGATACGCAGTATTTT. Its protein product is CAWSVRDTQYF.

Remarks on this clone: The junction shows a germline mismatch at one end, possibly a read error. The rearrangement uses TRBV10-3 and TRBJ1-1; D gene ambiguous. The CDR3 sequence is 12 residues long. The germline V gene has CDR1 ENHRY and CDR2 SYGVKD. The CDR3 DNA reads TGTGCCATCGGTGAGGCGCCCACTGAAGCTTTCTTT. The encoded protein is CAIGEAPTEAFF.

V usage is TRBV18 and J usage is TRBJ2-7; 8 bases match TRBD1. Unmatched junction bases numbered 14, after V lost 3 bases and J lost 4 bases. Germline lookup yields CDR1 KGHSH and CDR2 LQKENI. The CDR3 covers 17 residues. CDR3 in DNA: TGTGCCAGCTCACCCGGGACAGGAGAAAATATTCTTTACGAGCAGTACTTC. Protein sequence: CASSPGTGENILYEQYF.

The chain links TRBV2 to TRBJ1-3; D remains unclear. V was pared by 6 bases and J by 0 bases, with 12 bases between. The CDR3 loop spans 15 amino acids. Germline CDR1 is SNHLY and CDR2 is FYNNEI. The CDR3 reads CASRDWGSSGNTIYF. As DNA, the CDR3 is TGTGCCAGCAGGGACTGGGGAAGCTCTGGAAACACCATATATTTT.

This chain uses TRBV2 with TRBJ2-7; 10 bases line up with TRBD1. The ends lost 7 bases at V and 2 bases at J; junction bases unmatched: 8. There are 15 residues in the CDR3. CDR1 is SNHLY, CDR2 FYNNEI, per germline. CDR3 sequence (DNA): TGTGCCAGCACCCCCGGGACAGGGGTTCCCTACGAGCAGTACTTC. It is translated as CASTPGTGVPYEQYF.